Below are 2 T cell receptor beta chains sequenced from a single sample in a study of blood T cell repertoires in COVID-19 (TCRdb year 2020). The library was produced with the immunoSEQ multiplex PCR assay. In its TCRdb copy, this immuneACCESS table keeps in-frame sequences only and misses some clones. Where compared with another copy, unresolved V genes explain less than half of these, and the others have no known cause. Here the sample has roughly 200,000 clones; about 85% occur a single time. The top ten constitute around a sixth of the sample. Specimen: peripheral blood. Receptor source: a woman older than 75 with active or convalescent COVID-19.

Here the CDR3 reads CASSMKRLVTDTQYF. The CDR3 DNA follows: TGTGCCAGCAGCATGAAACGACTAGTTACAGATACGCAGTATTTT. The V call is TRBV7-9, the J call TRBJ2-3, with a weak D call TRBD2 (6 bases). Germline CDR1 reads SEHNR; CDR2 reads FQNEAQ (reference sequence). The CDR3 runs to 15 residues. V lost 5 bases, J lost 3 bases, and 15 bases lay in between.

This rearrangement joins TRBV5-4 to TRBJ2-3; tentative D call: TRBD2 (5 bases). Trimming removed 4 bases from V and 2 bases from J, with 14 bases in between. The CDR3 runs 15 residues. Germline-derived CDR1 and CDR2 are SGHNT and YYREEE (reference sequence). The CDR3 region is CASSDTRGNTDTQYF. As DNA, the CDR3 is TGTGCCAGCAGCGACACCCGGGGAAACACAGATACGCAGTATTTT.